These 27 T cell receptor beta chains were all obtained from the same sample, sequenced in a study of T cell repertoires in cytomegalovirus infection (dated by TCRdb to the late 2010s). Which antigens these TCRs recognize remains unknown. TCRdb lists the instrument as Illumina HiSeq 1500. TCRdb cleaned the public reads at Q25 with fastp, built clones with MiXCR and kept in-frame beta chains. Duplicate CDR3 protein sequences are folded into a single record with the most common DNA and genes. The sample table shows some 920,000 distinct CDR3 sequences, and less than 40% are seen once. About 14% of the sample comes from the top ten. The treatment or condition label, as the study defines it: in vitro stimulation with specific CMV peptide epitopes to enrich CMV-specific T cells. The sequencing used cultured CD8+ T cells from PBMCs, collected from culture after CMV antigen stimulation. These receptors came from a human donor in good health (CMV status not recorded). Some clones in this sample may be carry-over from other donors' samples.

V gene TRBV6-5 combines with J gene TRBJ2-7, with D possibly TRBD1 on 6 matching bases. V lost 2 bases to trimming and J lost 0 bases, with 14 bases between them. This CDR3 has 16 residues. Germline V gene data show CDR1 as MNHEY and CDR2 as SVGAGI. The CDR3 reads CASSYDPTGSSYEQYF. In nucleotides, the CDR3 is TGTGCCAGCAGTTACGACCCAACAGGGAGCTCCTACGAGCAGTACTTC.

This clonotype was picked up many times. The chain employs TRBV12-3 or TRBV12-4 and TRBJ2-3; TRBD2 matches at 8 bases. CDR3 length: 17 amino acids. V gave up 0 bases and J gave up 5 bases; unmatched junction bases: 10. This CDR3 is CASSLAPAGGLLDTQYF. CDR3 in DNA: TGTGCCAGCAGTTTAGCGCCGGCGGGGGGTCTTTTAGATACGCAGTATTTT.

V usage is TRBV5-6 and J usage is TRBJ2-1; D is undetermined. Germline CDR1 is SGHDT and CDR2 is YYEEEE. The CDR3 has 13 amino acids. Trimming stripped 1 base from V and 9 bases from J, with 11 bases between. The CDR3 protein is CASSLIVDVEQFF. The CDR3 coding sequence is TGTGCCAGCAGCTTGATCGTCGATGTTGAGCAGTTCTTC.

The chain uses TRBV18 and TRBJ2-5, with 8 bases identical to TRBD1. Germline CDR1 reads KGHSH; CDR2 reads LQKENI. Trimming cost V 3 bases and J 5 bases; bases outside gene matches: 11. CDR3 length equals 16 residues. In nucleotides, the CDR3 is TGTGCCAGCTCACCCCCGGCGACAGGGGTCCTGGAGACCCAGTACTTC. It codes for CASSPPATGVLETQYF.

As DNA, the CDR3 is TGTGCCAGCAGCCAAGATACCCAGGCCCAATACGAGCAGTACGTC. It codes for CASSQDTQAQYEQYV. J is TRBJ2-7 and V is TRBV4-2; no reliable D call. There are 15 residues in the CDR3. Trimming stripped 0 bases from V and 4 bases from J, with 13 bases between. The germline V gene encodes CDR1 LGHNA and CDR2 YNFKEQ.

J is TRBJ2-1 and V is TRBV7-9; 7 nucleotides align to TRBD2. Germline V CDR1 and CDR2: SEHNR, FQNEAQ (reference sequence). This CDR3 has 11 amino acids. The ends lost 3 bases at V and 15 bases at J; junction bases unmatched: 5. The CDR3 DNA sequence: TGTGCCAGCAGCTTGGGAGGGGCCGTGTTCTTC. Amino acids: CASSLGGAVFF.

The table lists this clonotype with a few counts. The rearrangement links TRBV9 to TRBJ1-3; TRBD1 might be the D (6 bases). V lost 3 bases and J 1 base, leaving 23 bases between the germline ends. CDR1 and CDR2 (germline): SGDLS, YYNGEE. CDR3 size: 19 residues. The CDR3 is CASSAPGTYGHSSGNTIYF. DNA for the CDR3: TGTGCCAGCAGCGCGCCCGGGACATATGGCCATTCATCTGGAAACACCATATATTTT.

CDR3 loop: CASSSGTGYNEQFF. CDR3 in DNA: TGCGCCAGCAGCTCCGGGACAGGCTACAATGAGCAGTTCTTC. This chain connects TRBV5-1 to TRBJ2-1, with 8 bases that match TRBD1. The V and J ends lost 3 bases and 3 bases, in that order; junction bases with no gene match: 2. The CDR3 length is 14 residues. Germline CDR1 is SGHRS and CDR2 is YFSETQ.

Turning to this clonotype: In this CDR3 the conserved last residue, phenylalanine or tryptophan, is missing, so a read error is likely. J is TRBJ2-7 and V is TRBV4-1; TRBD1 matches at 7 bases. Germline CDR1 reads MGHRA; CDR2 reads YSYEKL. The CDR3 extends over 14 amino acids. The chain's CDR3 is CANSPGQSKNEQYL. The CDR3 coding sequence is TGCGCCAACAGCCCGGGACAGTCGAAGAACGAGCAGTACCTC.

This clonotype was detected only a few times. The chain recombines TRBV6-1 with TRBJ2-2; TRBD1 matches at 11 bases. The CDR3 contains 16 residues. Unmatched junction bases numbered 11, after V lost 7 bases and J lost 7 bases. Looked up from germline, CDR1 is MNHNS and CDR2 is SASEGT. For the CDR3, the DNA is TGTGCCAGCACCAAAGGGGGACAGGGGGTCGGCGGGGAGCTGTTTTTT. Its translation is CASTKGGQGVGGELFF.

This clonotype was found a few times. The rearrangement uses TRBV27 and TRBJ1-4, with 7 bases identical to TRBD1. Per the germline V gene, CDR1 is MNHEY and CDR2 is SMNVEV (reference sequence). The CDR3 is 14 residues long. The ends lost 6 bases at V and 3 bases at J; junction bases unmatched: 4. The CDR3 is CASREGAANEKLFF. The CDR3 DNA sequence: TGTGCCAGCAGGGAGGGGGCTGCTAATGAAAAACTGTTTTTT.

The rearrangement joins TRBV6-2 or TRBV6-3 to TRBJ1-5; no firm D call. Trimming removed 7 bases from V and 6 bases from J, with 13 bases in between. This CDR3 comprises 13 residues. Germline V gene lookup returns CDR1 MNHEY and CDR2 SVGEGT. For the CDR3, the DNA is TGTGCCAGCAACAATAGAGGGCTTCAGCCCCAGCATTTT. It encodes CASNNRGLQPQHF.

V and J are TRBV5-8 and TRBJ1-1; the match to TRBD1 covers 10 bases. The germline V gene has CDR1 SGHTS and CDR2 YDEGEE. The CDR3 is made up of 17 amino acids. The ends lost 3 bases at V and 0 bases at J; junction bases unmatched: 8. In DNA form, the CDR3 reads TGTGCCAGCAGCTCTCGAAGGACAGGGGGGATGAACACTGAAGCTTTCTTT. Amino acid sequence: CASSSRRTGGMNTEAFF.

This clonotype was picked up a small number of times. The genes are TRBV12-3 or TRBV12-4 and TRBJ1-3, with D possibly TRBD1 on 6 matching bases. This CDR3 spans 15 amino acids. V lost 4 bases to trimming and J lost 4 bases, with 14 bases between them. DNA for the CDR3: TGTGCCAGCAGTTCCCTGGACAGATTCGGAAACACCATATATTTT. Protein product: CASSSLDRFGNTIYF.

The CDR3 here is CASSFSPGGPPQETQYF. The CDR3 DNA follows: TGTGCCAGCAGTTTTTCACCGGGGGGGCCGCCCCAAGAGACCCAGTACTTC. J is TRBJ2-5 and V is TRBV12-3 or TRBV12-4; 8 bases are a match to TRBD2. This CDR3 is built from 17 residues. The V gene end was trimmed by 3 bases and the J gene end by 1 base; junction bases not matched to a gene: 10.

This chain connects TRBV19 to TRBJ1-1, with D unclear. Germline V gene data show CDR1 as LNHDA and CDR2 as SQIVND (reference sequence). The germline V and J ends were trimmed by 7 bases and 5 bases, with 14 bases remaining between them. The CDR3 is made up of 13 amino acids. The CDR3 nucleotides read TGTGCCAGTATGAAAAGGGTTGGTACTGAAGCTTTCTTT. Translation gives CASMKRVGTEAFF.

CDR3 nucleotides: TGTGCCAGCAGTTACGGGGGGCCGTTCCTCAATGAGCAGTTCTTC. The encoded protein is CASSYGGPFLNEQFF. This chain uses TRBV6-8 with TRBJ2-1, with D perhaps given as TRBD1 or TRBD2 (6 bases each). Germline V gene lookup returns CDR1 MNHGY and CDR2 SAAAGT. The CDR3 is 15 residues long. V gave up 2 bases and J gave up 6 bases, with 14 bases separating them.

Many counts were recorded for this clonotype. The V call is TRBV7-6, the J call TRBJ2-5; D gene ambiguous. CDR1 and CDR2 from the germline V gene are SGHVS and FNYEAQ. V lost 5 bases, J lost 3 bases, and 10 bases lay in between. The CDR3 is 13 amino acids. CDR3 sequence (DNA): TGTGCCAGCAGCCCCCCGACGGAAGAGACCCAGTACTTC. Its protein is CASSPPTEETQYF. The full variable domain, its missing parts supplied by reference TRBV7-6 and TRBJ2-5, is GAGVSQSPRYKVTKRGQDVALRCDPISGHVSLYWYRQALGQGPEFLTYFNYEAQQDKSGLPNDRFSAERPEGSISTLTIQRTEQRDSAMYRCASSPPTEETQYFGPGTRLLVL.

This clonotype showed up just a few times. The V gene is TRBV7-4, the J gene TRBJ2-5; the D call may be TRBD1 or TRBD2 (5 bases each). The germline gives CDR1 SGHVT, CDR2 SQSDAQ. The CDR3 runs 14 residues. The V gene lost 6 bases and the J gene lost 0 bases, with 11 bases spanning the gap. The CDR3: CASRDEGYQETQYF. In DNA form, the CDR3 reads TGTGCCAGCAGAGACGAGGGGTACCAAGAGACCCAGTACTTC.

This clonotype was seen ten or more times. This chain links TRBV6-1 with TRBJ1-5; D gene ambiguous. The CDR3 is 15 residues long. Per the germline V gene, CDR1 is MNHNS and CDR2 is SASEGT. Trimming removed 4 bases at V and 0 bases at J, with 10 bases between. The CDR3 nucleotides read TGTGCCAGCAGTGGGGCGGCTTATAGCAATCAGCCCCAGCATTTT. This codes for CASSGAAYSNQPQHF.

The chain uses TRBV7-9 and TRBJ2-7; D unclear. CDR3 length: 15 amino acids. From germline, CDR1 is SEHNR and CDR2 FQNEAQ (reference sequence). V was shortened by 5 bases and J by 2 bases, with 16 bases between the two germline ends. The CDR3 is CASSPPVRATYEQYF. The DNA of the CDR3 is TGTGCCAGCAGCCCACCCGTAAGGGCCACCTACGAGCAGTACTTC.

The chain links TRBV13 to TRBJ1-1, with no clear D. This CDR3 has 13 residues. V was trimmed by 5 bases and J by 7 bases, leaving 14 bases between them. CDR1 is PRHDT and CDR2 is FYEKMQ in the germline V gene (reference sequence). Here the CDR3 reads CASSPGGRYEAFF. CDR3 DNA: TGTGCCAGCAGCCCCGGAGGGCGGTATGAAGCTTTCTTT.

The chain is built from TRBV7-2 and TRBJ2-1; 8 bases align to TRBD2. Germline lookup yields CDR1 SGHTA and CDR2 FQGNSA. V lost 3 bases to trimming and J lost 0 bases; unmatched junction nucleotides: 1. CDR3 size: 15 residues. CDR3 region: CTSSFGTSSYNEQFF. Written as DNA, the CDR3 is TGTACCAGCAGCTTCGGGACTAGCTCCTACAATGAGCAGTTCTTC.

V gene TRBV9 combines with J gene TRBJ1-1, with D uncertain. Trimming shortened V by 3 bases and J by 0 bases, and 9 bases separated the two germline ends. Germline V gene lookup returns CDR1 SGDLS and CDR2 YYNGEE. CDR3 length equals 14 residues. The CDR3 reads CASSASWLNTEAFF. Here the CDR3 DNA reads TGTGCCAGCAGCGCATCTTGGTTGAACACTGAAGCTTTCTTT.

The chain employs TRBV13 and TRBJ1-2; D call uncertain. Trimming left V 3 bases short and J 8 bases short, with 13 bases between. CDR1 and CDR2 from the germline V gene are PRHDT and FYEKMQ (reference sequence). This CDR3 is built from 13 residues. The DNA of the CDR3 is TGTGCCAGCAGCTTCTGGAGGGTCGACGGCTACACCTTC. It yields the protein CASSFWRVDGYTF. Drawing the rest from reference TRBV13 and TRBJ1-2, the complete variable domain is AAGVIQSPRHLIKEKRETATLKCYPIPRHDTVYWYQQGPGQDPQFLISFYEKMQSDKGSIPDRFSAQQFSDYHSELNMSSLELGDSALYFCASSFWRVDGYTFGSGTRLTVV.

The gene calls are TRBV7-9 and TRBJ2-7; tentative D call: TRBD1 (5 bases). The V gene lost 1 base and the J gene lost 7 bases, with 11 bases spanning the gap. The germline V gene has CDR1 SEHNR and CDR2 FQNEAQ (reference sequence). CDR3 length equals 13 residues. The CDR3 bases are TGTGCCAGCAGCTTAGATGGGGCGGATGAGCAGTACTTC. It encodes CASSLDGADEQYF.

The gene calls are TRBV25-1 and TRBJ1-3; 9 nucleotides line up with TRBD1. This CDR3 contains 14 residues. Germline V CDR1 and CDR2: MGHDK, SYGVNS. The J segment lost 2 bases and the V segment lost 10 bases, leaving 6 bases of the junction unmatched. The CDR3 loop reads CATSGTGTGNTIYF. For the CDR3, the DNA is TGTGCCACCTCCGGGACAGGGACTGGAAACACCATATATTTT.